The next 5 T cell receptor beta chains were all read from a single sample in a study of cytomegalovirus exposure and HLA in healthy donors. Researchers ran the PCR with 60 Vbeta and 13 Jbeta primers. Generated by immunoSEQ multiplex PCR, the TCRdb table keeps only in-frame clones and is missing some. The sample lists around 90,000 clones; approximately 81% were seen once. What was sequenced was PBMCs. The receptors come from a man in his forties in good health and CMV-seropositive.

CDR3 protein: CAISEIKGEAFF. The CDR3 region has the DNA TGTGCCATCAGTGAGATTAAGGGGGAAGCTTTCTTT. This sequence joins TRBV10-3 and TRBJ1-1; possible D gene TRBD1, 5 bases. Deletions cut 2 bases from V and 8 bases from J, with 9 bases between. Germline-derived CDR1 and CDR2 are ENHRY and SYGVKD. The CDR3 consists of 12 residues.

The gene calls are TRBV1 and TRBJ1-1. TRBV1 counts as a pseudogene. This CDR3 is built from 14 residues. The CDR3 here is CTSSQAHGGTEAFF. CDR3 DNA sequence: TGCACCAGCAGCCAAGCACACGGGGGCACTGAAGCTTTCTTT.

The rearrangement uses TRBV11-3 and TRBJ2-2; 10 positions match TRBD2. This CDR3 has 15 amino acids. Per the germline V gene, CDR1 is SGHNT and CDR2 is YENEEA. J gave up 5 bases and V 6 bases, and 6 bases lay outside the gene matches. The CDR3 sequence is CASSSAGGPTGELFF. The DNA for the CDR3 is TGTGCCAGCAGTTCAGCGGGAGGGCCAACCGGGGAGCTGTTTTTT.

This clone was detected only once. The chain carries TRBV2 and TRBJ1-6; a possible D gene is TRBD1 (6 bases). The CDR3 runs 15 residues. V gave up 10 bases and J gave up 13 bases, with 26 bases separating them. Germline loops: CDR1 SNHLY, CDR2 FYNNEI. CDR3 amino acids: CATTTLRGASKPLHF. The CDR3 region has the DNA TGTGCCACCACCACCCTCAGGGGCGCATCCAAGCCCCTCCACTTT.

The chain couples TRBV2 to TRBJ1-5; tentatively, D is TRBD1 (5 bases). Trimming took off 4 bases at V and 3 bases at J, with 16 bases between the two ends. In germline, CDR1 is SNHLY, CDR2 FYNNEI. This CDR3 comprises 16 residues. The CDR3 DNA follows: TGTGCCAGCAGTGCGTTGGGGGGAGGCCACAATCAGCCCCAGCATTTT. It encodes CASSALGGGHNQPQHF.